One sample yielded the 15 T cell receptor beta chains listed below, sequenced in a study of CD8 T cells in Susac syndrome. RNA amounts of about 0.45 to 1 ug underwent reverse transcription with random hexamers. TCRdb re-derived calls from the immunoSEQ multiplex PCR reads in MiXCR, one entry per CDR3 protein. The table records around 270,000 distinct CDR3 sequences, approximately 91% of them present only once. The specimen sequenced was CD8+ T cells from PBMCs. The receptors originated from a human donor with multiple sclerosis.

The chain couples TRBV29-1 to TRBJ1-2, with unresolved D. Trimming stripped 3 bases from V and 1 base from J, with 6 bases between. The CDR3 spans 12 residues. Per the germline V gene, CDR1 is SQVTM and CDR2 is ANQGSEA. This CDR3 reads CSVDGGNYGYTF. CDR3 coding DNA: TGCAGCGTTGACGGTGGTAACTATGGCTACACCTTC.

The chain links TRBV20-1 to TRBJ2-5, with 15 bases matching TRBD2. This CDR3 comprises 16 residues. V dropped 1 base and J dropped 5; count of bases not matched to a gene: 5. Germline CDR1 and CDR2: DFQATT and SNEGSKA (reference sequence). CDR3 in amino acids: CSARAGTSGGWETQYF. CDR3 sequence (DNA): TGCAGTGCTAGAGCCGGGACTAGCGGGGGGTGGGAGACCCAGTACTTC.

In its sample, this clonotype was seen a few times. V and J are TRBV7-9 and TRBJ2-2, with TRBD2 identical over 10 bases. V lost 4 bases to trimming and J lost 2 bases; unmatched junction nucleotides: 1. CDR3 length: 15 residues. Germline V gene data show CDR1 as SEHNR and CDR2 as FQNEAQ (reference sequence). CDR3 bases: TGTGCCAGCAGCTCTAGCGGGGGAAACACCGGGGAGCTGTTTTTT. This codes for CASSSSGGNTGELFF.

The chain has TRBV6-5 and TRBJ1-1, with 8 positions matching TRBD1. The junction had 9 bases not matched to a gene; V was cut back by 4 bases and J by 2 bases. CDR1 MNHEY and CDR2 SVGAGI come from the germline V gene. This CDR3 is 16 amino acids long. The CDR3 region is CASSSVSGQGNTEAFF. Here the CDR3 DNA reads TGTGCCAGCAGTTCCGTGAGTGGACAGGGAAACACTGAAGCTTTCTTT.

This chain joins TRBV27 and TRBJ2-6, with D possibly matching TRBD1 (5 bases). This CDR3 comprises 17 residues. The germline V gene encodes CDR1 MNHEY and CDR2 SMNVEV (reference sequence). Trimming pared 2 bases from V and 2 bases from J, leaving 13 bases between. The CDR3 sequence: CASSLRDSTAGANVLTF. For the CDR3, the DNA is TGTGCCAGCAGTTTACGCGACAGTACGGCTGGGGCCAACGTCCTGACTTTC.

The CDR3: CATSRDRTGGSGNTIYF. The CDR3 nucleotides read TGTGCCACCAGCAGAGATCGAACAGGGGGCTCTGGAAACACCATATATTTT. This chain links TRBV15 with TRBJ1-3, with TRBD1 matching 8 bases. The CDR3 length is 17 residues. CDR1 and CDR2 (germline): LNHNV, YYDKDF (reference sequence). V trimming: 0 bases; J trimming: 0 bases; junction bases outside the gene matches: 4. The full variable domain, in which reference TRBV15 and TRBJ1-3 provide the parts outside the CDR3, is DAMVIQNPRYQVTQFGKPVTLSCSQTLNHNVMYWYQQKSSQAPKLLFHYYDKDFNNEADTPDNFQSRRPNTSFCFLDIRSPGLGDTAMYLCATSRDRTGGSGNTIYFGEGSWLTVV.

V is TRBV30 and J is TRBJ2-3; D remains unclear. Trimming shortened V by 4 bases and J by 0 bases, and 8 bases separated the two germline ends. The CDR3 loop spans 13 amino acids. Germline V lookup: CDR1 GTSNPN, CDR2 SVGIG (reference sequence). CDR3 coding DNA: TGTGCCTGGACCCCAGCTAGCACAGATACGCAGTATTTT. This codes for CAWTPASTDTQYF.

The chain joins TRBV7-9 to TRBJ2-1, with a possible D match to TRBD2 (5 bases). V shed 0 bases and J shed 10 bases, with 13 bases lying between them. This CDR3 spans 14 amino acids. CDR1 SEHNR and CDR2 FQNEAQ come from the germline V gene (reference sequence). The CDR3: CASSLASDPREQFF. The CDR3 coding sequence is TGTGCCAGCAGCTTAGCTAGCGACCCTAGGGAGCAGTTCTTC.

This rearrangement joins TRBV27 to TRBJ2-2; D remains ambiguous. V dropped 5 bases and J dropped 6 bases, with 10 bases sitting between them. Germline V gene sequence: CDR1 MNHEY, CDR2 SMNVEV (reference sequence). The CDR3 extends over 13 amino acids. This chain's CDR3 is CASSPPSAGELFF. The CDR3 DNA reads as TGTGCCAGCAGTCCTCCGTCTGCCGGGGAGCTGTTTTTT.

The chain combines TRBV20-1 with TRBJ1-1; TRBD1 might be the D (6 bases). Per the germline V gene, CDR1 is DFQATT and CDR2 is SNEGSKA (reference sequence). V lost 3 bases and J lost 4, with 12 bases in between. The CDR3 runs 13 residues. CDR3 loop: CSARTTGSTEAFF. In DNA, the CDR3 is TGCAGTGCTAGGACTACAGGGTCCACTGAAGCTTTCTTT.

V usage is TRBV21-1 and J usage is TRBJ2-1; TRBD2 is the table's D call and was not checked against the DNA. TRBV21-1 is annotated as a pseudogene. The CDR3 contains 12 residues. CDR3: CASSKRRNEQFF. CDR3 nucleotide sequence: TGTGCCAGCAGCAAAAGGAGGAATGAGCAGTTCTTC.

The count of this clonotype is one. This chain connects TRBV30 to TRBJ2-1, with D hard to call. Germline assignment: CDR1 GTSNPN and CDR2 SVGIG (reference sequence). The V end was cut by 2 bases, the J end by 0 bases, with 11 bases between. The length of the CDR3 is 15 residues. CDR3 region: CAWSNPSSSYNEQFF. CDR3 sequence (DNA): TGTGCCTGGAGTAACCCGTCGAGCTCCTACAATGAGCAGTTCTTC.

V is TRBV4-1 and J is TRBJ1-5; D is uncertain. The CDR3 has 13 amino acids. V was cut by 1 base and J by 4 bases, with 5 bases left in between. Germline V gives CDR1 MGHRA, CDR2 YSYEKL. As DNA, the CDR3 is TGCGCCAGCAGCCAAGGGGATAATCAGCCCCAGCATTTT. Translating gives CASSQGDNQPQHF.

This chain joins TRBV5-1 and TRBJ2-7; 8 bases are shared with TRBD1. The junction had 10 bases not matched to a gene; V was cut back by 1 base and J by 4 bases. Germline lookup yields CDR1 SGHRS and CDR2 YFSETQ. The CDR3 extends over 16 amino acids. The CDR3 DNA follows: TGCGCCAGCAGCTTGAACGGACAGGGAGTATTGTACGAGCAGTACTTC. This encodes CASSLNGQGVLYEQYF. The full variable domain, its missing parts supplied by reference TRBV5-1 and TRBJ2-7, is KAGVTQTPRYLIKTRGQQVTLSCSPISGHRSVSWYQQTPGQGLQFLFEYFSETQRNKGNFPGRFSGRQFSNSRSEMNVSTLELGDSALYLCASSLNGQGVLYEQYFGPGTRLTVT.

The CDR3 nucleotides are TGTGCCACCAGCATAGACGGAACCTTGTTCTATGGCTACACCTTC. It encodes CATSIDGTLFYGYTF. The chain recombines TRBV15 with TRBJ1-2; D is uncertain. V shed 4 bases and J shed 4 bases, with 16 bases lying between them. Per the germline V gene, CDR1 is LNHNV and CDR2 is YYDKDF (reference sequence). The CDR3 runs 15 residues. Using reference TRBV15 and TRBJ1-2 for the parts outside the CDR3, the full variable domain is DAMVIQNPRYQVTQFGKPVTLSCSQTLNHNVMYWYQQKSSQAPKLLFHYYDKDFNNEADTPDNFQSRRPNTSFCFLDIRSPGLGDTAMYLCATSIDGTLFYGYTFGSGTRLTVV.